This T cell receptor (beta chain) was captured by sequencing in a study of tumor and adjacent non-tumor tissue in lung cancer. Study-level information: There were around 11 adenocarcinoma, a couple of squamous cell carcinoma and 1 small cell lung cancer cases. General observations from the study: In normal lung, the top 100 clones were significantly more dominant than in tumor. Compared with tumor, normal lung showed significantly lower TCR diversity. Shorter survival was associated with higher TCR diversity in tumors.

This clonotype was seen only a few times. The antigen is undetermined. Germline and junction disagree at one end, which may indicate a read error. This CDR3 has 16 amino acids. Germline V gene lookup returns CDR1 MNHEY and CDR2 SVGEGT. Three rounds of nested PCR, following a modified ARM-PCR protocol, produced the TCRbeta library. TCRdb re-called the multiplex PCR reads through MiXCR, storing one row per CDR3 protein. The sample shows roughly 75,000 distinct CDR3 sequences, roughly 75% of them seen only once. RNA was extracted from bulk tissue without any cell sorting. The normal lung tissue was taken more than 3 cm from the tumor edge.

This sequence joins TRBV6-2 or TRBV6-3 and TRBJ2-1, with D possibly matching TRBD1 (5 bases). This clonotype was obtained from a woman aged 45-60 years with non-small cell lung cancer. What was sequenced was distant non-tumor lung tissue. The CDR3 loop reads CASSPFDSPFWNEQLF. The CDR3 DNA sequence: TGTGCCAGCAGTCCCTTCGACAGTCCTTTTTGGAATGAGCAGCTATTC.